This TCR beta chain was identified in a study of T cell changes during pregnancy in multiple sclerosis. Germline V gene lookup returns CDR1 LNHDA and CDR2 SQIVND (reference sequence). The CDR3 contains 14 residues. The V and J ends lost 8 bases and 1 base respectively, with 15 bases between them. Sequencing used immunoSEQ multiplex PCR; TCRdb keeps in-frame clones, though not all of them. The profile shows some 100,000 clones, roughly nine tenths of them singletons. The chain has TRBV19 and TRBJ2-7, with D possibly being TRBD1 (6 bases). The TCR sequence derives from a female donor with multiple sclerosis, enrolled in a pregnancy study. Sequencing used peripheral blood, obtained in the second trimester of pregnancy. This CDR3 reads CASAAGAPSYEQYF. The CDR3 DNA is TGTGCCAGTGCGGCAGGGGCCCCATCCTACGAGCAGTACTTC. Full variable domain (missing parts from reference TRBV19 and TRBJ2-7): DGGITQSPKYLFRKEGQNVTLSCEQNLNHDAMYWYRQDPGQGLRLIYYSQIVNDFQKGDIAEGYSVSREKKESFPLTVTSAQKNPTAFYLCASAAGAPSYEQYFGPGTRLTVT.